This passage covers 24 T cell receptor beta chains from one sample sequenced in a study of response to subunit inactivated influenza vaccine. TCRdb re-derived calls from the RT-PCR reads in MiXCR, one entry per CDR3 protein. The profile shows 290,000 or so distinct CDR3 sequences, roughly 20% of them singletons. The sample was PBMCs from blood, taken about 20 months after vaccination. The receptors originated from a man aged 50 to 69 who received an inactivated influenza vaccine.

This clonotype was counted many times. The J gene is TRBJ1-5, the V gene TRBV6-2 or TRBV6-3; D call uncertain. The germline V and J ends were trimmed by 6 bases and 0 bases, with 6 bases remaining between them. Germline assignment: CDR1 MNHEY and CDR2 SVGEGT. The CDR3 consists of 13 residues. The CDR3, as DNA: TGTGCCAGCAGCCGTTATAGCAATCAGCCCCAGCATTTT. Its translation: CASSRYSNQPQHF.

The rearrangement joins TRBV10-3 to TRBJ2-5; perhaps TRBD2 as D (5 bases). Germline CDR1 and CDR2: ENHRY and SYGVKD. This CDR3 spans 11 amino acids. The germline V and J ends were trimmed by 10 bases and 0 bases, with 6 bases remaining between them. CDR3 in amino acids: CATGDQETQYF. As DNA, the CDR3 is TGTGCCACCGGGGACCAAGAGACCCAGTACTTC.

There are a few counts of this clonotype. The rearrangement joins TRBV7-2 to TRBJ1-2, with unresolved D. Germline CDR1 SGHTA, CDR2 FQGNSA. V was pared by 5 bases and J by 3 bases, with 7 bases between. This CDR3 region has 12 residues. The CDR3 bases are TGTGCCAGCAGCCAGCATGACTATGGCTACACCTTC. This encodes CASSQHDYGYTF.

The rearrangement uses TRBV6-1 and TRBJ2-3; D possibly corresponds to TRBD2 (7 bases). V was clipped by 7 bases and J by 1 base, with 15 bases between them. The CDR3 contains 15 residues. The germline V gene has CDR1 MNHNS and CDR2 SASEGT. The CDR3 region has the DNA TGTGCCAGCACGGCGGGGGCGCGGGGCACAGATACGCAGTATTTT. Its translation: CASTAGARGTDTQYF.

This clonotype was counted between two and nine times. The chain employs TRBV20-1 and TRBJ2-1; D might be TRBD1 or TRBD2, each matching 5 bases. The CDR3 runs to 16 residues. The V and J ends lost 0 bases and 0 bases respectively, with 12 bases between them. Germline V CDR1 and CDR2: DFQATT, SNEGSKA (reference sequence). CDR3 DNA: TGCAGTGCTAGAGATCTATGGGGGACCTCCTACAATGAGCAGTTCTTC. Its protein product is CSARDLWGTSYNEQFF.

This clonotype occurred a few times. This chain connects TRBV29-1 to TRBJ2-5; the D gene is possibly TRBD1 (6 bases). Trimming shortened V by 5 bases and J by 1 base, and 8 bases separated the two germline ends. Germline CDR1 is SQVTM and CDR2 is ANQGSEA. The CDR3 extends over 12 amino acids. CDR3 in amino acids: CSVIRGQETQYF. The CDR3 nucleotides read TGCAGCGTTATCAGGGGCCAAGAGACCCAGTACTTC.

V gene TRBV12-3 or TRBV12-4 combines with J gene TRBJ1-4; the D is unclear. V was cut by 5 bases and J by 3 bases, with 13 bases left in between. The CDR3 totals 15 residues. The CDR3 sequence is CASSHSTAANEKLFF. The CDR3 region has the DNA TGTGCCAGCAGTCACTCGACGGCGGCTAATGAAAAACTGTTTTTT.

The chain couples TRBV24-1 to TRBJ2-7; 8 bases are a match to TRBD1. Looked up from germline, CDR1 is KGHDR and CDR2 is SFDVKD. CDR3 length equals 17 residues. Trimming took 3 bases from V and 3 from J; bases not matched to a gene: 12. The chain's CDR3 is CATSDDRTGTSIYEQYF. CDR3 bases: TGTGCCACCAGTGATGACCGGACAGGGACCTCCATCTACGAGCAGTACTTC.

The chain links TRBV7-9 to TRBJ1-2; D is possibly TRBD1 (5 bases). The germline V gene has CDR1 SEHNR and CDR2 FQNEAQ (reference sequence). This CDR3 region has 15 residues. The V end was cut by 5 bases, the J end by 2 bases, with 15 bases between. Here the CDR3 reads CASSPRVRGNYGYTF. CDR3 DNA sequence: TGTGCCAGCAGCCCTCGTGTGCGGGGGAACTATGGCTACACCTTC.

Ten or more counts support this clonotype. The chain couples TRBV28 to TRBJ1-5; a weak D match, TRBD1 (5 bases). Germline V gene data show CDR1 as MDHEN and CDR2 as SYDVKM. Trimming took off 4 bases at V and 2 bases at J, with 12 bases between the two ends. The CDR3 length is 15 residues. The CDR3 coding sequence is TGTGCCAGCAGTTATAGGGGTGTCGGCAATCAGCCCCAGCATTTT. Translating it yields CASSYRGVGNQPQHF. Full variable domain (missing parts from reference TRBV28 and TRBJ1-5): DVKVTQSSRYLVKRTGEKVFLECVQDMDHENMFWYRQDPGLGLRLIYFSYDVKMKEKGDIPEGYSVSREKKERFSLILESASTNQTSMYLCASSYRGVGNQPQHFGDGTRLSIL.

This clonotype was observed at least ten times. In DNA form, the CDR3 reads TGTGCCAGCAGTGAATTTAGGTCAGGGGTTAATTCACCCCTCCACTTT. It yields the protein CASSEFRSGVNSPLHF. The V gene is TRBV25-1, the J gene TRBJ1-6; D might be TRBD1 (6 bases). Per the germline V gene, CDR1 is MGHDK and CDR2 is SYGVNS. The V and J ends lost 1 base and 6 bases respectively, with 13 bases between them. The CDR3 length is 16 residues. The full variable domain, in which reference TRBV25-1 and TRBJ1-6 provide the parts outside the CDR3, is EADIYQTPRYLVIGTGKKITLECSQTMGHDKMYWYQQDPGMELHLIHYSYGVNSTEKGDLSSESTVSRIRTEHFPLTLESARPSHTSQYLCASSEFRSGVNSPLHFGNGTRLTVT.

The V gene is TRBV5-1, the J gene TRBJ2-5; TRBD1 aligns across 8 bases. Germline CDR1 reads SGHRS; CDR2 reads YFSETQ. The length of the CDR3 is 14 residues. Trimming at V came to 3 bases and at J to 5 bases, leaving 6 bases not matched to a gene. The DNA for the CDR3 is TGCGCCAGCAGCTCCTCAGGGGGCTGGGAGACCCAGTACTTC. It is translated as CASSSSGGWETQYF. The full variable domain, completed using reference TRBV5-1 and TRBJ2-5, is KAGVTQTPRYLIKTRGQQVTLSCSPISGHRSVSWYQQTPGQGLQFLFEYFSETQRNKGNFPGRFSGRQFSNSRSEMNVSTLELGDSALYLCASSSSGGWETQYFGPGTRLLVL.

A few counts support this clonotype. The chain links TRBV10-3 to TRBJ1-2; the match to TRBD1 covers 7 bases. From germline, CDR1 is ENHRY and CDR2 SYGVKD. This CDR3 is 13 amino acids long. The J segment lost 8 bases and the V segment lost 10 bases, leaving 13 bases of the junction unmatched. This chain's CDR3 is CASRDRGMGGYTF. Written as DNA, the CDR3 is TGTGCCAGTAGGGACAGAGGGATGGGAGGCTACACCTTC.

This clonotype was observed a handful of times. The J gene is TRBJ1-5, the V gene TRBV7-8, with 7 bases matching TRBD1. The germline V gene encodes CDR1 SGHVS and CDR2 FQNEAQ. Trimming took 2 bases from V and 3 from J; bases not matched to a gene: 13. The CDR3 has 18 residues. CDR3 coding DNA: TGTGCCAGCAGCTTAAGGGCCCAGGGACAGACCAACAATCAGCCCCAGCATTTT. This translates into CASSLRAQGQTNNQPQHF.

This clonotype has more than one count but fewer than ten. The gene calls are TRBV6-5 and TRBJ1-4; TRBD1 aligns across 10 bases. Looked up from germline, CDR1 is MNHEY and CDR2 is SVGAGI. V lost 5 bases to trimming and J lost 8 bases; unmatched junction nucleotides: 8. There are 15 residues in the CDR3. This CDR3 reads CASSTDRGLWEKLFF. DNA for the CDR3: TGTGCCAGCAGTACCGACAGGGGGCTTTGGGAAAAACTGTTTTTT.

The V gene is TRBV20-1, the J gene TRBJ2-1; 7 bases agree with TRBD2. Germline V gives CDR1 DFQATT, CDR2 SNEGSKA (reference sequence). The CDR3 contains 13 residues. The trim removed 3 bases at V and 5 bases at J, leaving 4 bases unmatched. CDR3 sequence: CSASRDYNNEQFF. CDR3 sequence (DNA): TGCAGTGCTAGTCGGGACTACAACAATGAGCAGTTCTTC.

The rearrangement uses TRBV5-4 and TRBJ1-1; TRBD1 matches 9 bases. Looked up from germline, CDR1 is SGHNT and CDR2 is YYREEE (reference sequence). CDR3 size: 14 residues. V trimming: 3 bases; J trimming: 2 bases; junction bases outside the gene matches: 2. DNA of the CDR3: TGTGCCAGCAGCTGGACAGGGGTTAACACTGAAGCTTTCTTT. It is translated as CASSWTGVNTEAFF.

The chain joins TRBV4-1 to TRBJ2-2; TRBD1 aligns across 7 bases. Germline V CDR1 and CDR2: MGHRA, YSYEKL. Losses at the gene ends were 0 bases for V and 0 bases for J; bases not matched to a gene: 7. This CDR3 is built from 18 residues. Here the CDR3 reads CASSQDGDSFANTGELFF. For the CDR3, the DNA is TGCGCCAGCAGCCAAGATGGGGACAGCTTCGCGAACACCGGGGAGCTGTTTTTT.

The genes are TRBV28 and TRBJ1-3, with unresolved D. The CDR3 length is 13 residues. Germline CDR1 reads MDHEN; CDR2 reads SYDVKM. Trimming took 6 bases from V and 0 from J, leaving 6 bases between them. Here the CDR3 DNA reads TGTGCCAGCAGAGGGAGCTCTGGAAACACCATATATTTT. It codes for CASRGSSGNTIYF.

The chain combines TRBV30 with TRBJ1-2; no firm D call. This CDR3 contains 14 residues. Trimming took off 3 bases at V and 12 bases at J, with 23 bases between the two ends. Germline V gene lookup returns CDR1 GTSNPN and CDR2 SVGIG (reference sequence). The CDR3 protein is CAWRDPNRWPNDTF. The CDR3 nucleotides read TGTGCCTGGAGGGACCCTAACCGCTGGCCGAATGACACCTTC.

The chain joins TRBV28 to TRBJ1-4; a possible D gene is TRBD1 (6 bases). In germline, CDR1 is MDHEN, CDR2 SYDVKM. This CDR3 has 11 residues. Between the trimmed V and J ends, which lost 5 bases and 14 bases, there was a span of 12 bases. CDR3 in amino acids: CASSQQGTLFF. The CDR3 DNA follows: TGTGCCAGCAGTCAACAGGGTACCCTGTTTTTT.

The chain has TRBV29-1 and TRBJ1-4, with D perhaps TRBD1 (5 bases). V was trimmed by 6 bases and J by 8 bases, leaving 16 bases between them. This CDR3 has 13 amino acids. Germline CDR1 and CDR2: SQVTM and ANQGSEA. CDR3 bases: TGCAGCGTGGGGGGGTCACCAGACGAAAAACTGTTTTTT. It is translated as CSVGGSPDEKLFF.

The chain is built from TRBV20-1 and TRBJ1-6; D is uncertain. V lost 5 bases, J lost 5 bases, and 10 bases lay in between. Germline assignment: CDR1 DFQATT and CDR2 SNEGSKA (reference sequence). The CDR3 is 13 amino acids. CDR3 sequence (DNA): TGCAGTGCTCGGGGAGGGAATAATTCACCCCTCCACTTT. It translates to CSARGGNNSPLHF.

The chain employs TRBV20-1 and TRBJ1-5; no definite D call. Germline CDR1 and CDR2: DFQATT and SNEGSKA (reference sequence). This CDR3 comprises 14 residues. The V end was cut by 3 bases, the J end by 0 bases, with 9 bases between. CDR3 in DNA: TGCAGTGCTAGTCAACAGTATAGCAATCAGCCCCAGCATTTT. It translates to CSASQQYSNQPQHF.